Each of the 2 T cell receptor beta chains below was sequenced from the same sample in a study of multiple sclerosis patients with progressive multifocal leukoencephalopathy. Libraries were prepared by immunoSEQ multiplex PCR; TCRdb keeps only in-frame clonotypes and omits some of them. The data hold under 40,000 clones, with roughly 92% observed a single time. Time point: before natalizumab initiation. The specimen sequenced was PBMCs. The receptors shown here come from a man between 25 and 39 years old with multiple sclerosis.

The chain combines TRBV9 with TRBJ1-4; 7 nucleotides line up with TRBD1. Germline CDR1 is SGDLS and CDR2 is YYNGEE. The CDR3 covers 16 residues. V gave up 0 bases and J gave up 5 bases; unmatched junction bases: 7. The CDR3 nucleotides read TGTGCCAGCAGCGTAGCGGAGGGGGCCATAAATGAAAAACTGTTTTTT. This gives the protein CASSVAEGAINEKLFF.

The chain links TRBV27 to TRBJ2-1; tentative D call: TRBD1 (5 bases). Germline CDR1 reads MNHEY; CDR2 reads SMNVEV (reference sequence). The CDR3 has 13 amino acids. Deletions cut 6 bases from V and 6 bases from J, with 12 bases between. CDR3 residues: CASSLQGINEQFF. The CDR3 bases are TGTGCCAGCAGCCTCCAGGGTATCAATGAGCAGTTCTTC.